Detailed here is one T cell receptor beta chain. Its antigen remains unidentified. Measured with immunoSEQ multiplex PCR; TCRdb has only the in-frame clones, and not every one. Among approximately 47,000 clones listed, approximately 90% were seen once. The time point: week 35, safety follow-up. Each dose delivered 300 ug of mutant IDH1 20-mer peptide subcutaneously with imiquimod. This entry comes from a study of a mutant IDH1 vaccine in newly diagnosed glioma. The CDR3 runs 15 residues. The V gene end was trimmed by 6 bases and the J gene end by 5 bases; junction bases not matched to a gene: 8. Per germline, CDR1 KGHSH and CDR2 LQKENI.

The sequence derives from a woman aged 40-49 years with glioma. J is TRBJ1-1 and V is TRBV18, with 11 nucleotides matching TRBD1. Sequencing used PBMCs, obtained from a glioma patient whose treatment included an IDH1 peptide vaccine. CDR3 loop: CASSQPGQGGTEAFF. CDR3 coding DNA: TGTGCCAGCTCCCAACCGGGACAGGGGGGGACTGAAGCTTTCTTT.